This TCR beta chain is from a study of blood T cell repertoires in COVID-19. Losses at the gene ends were 0 bases for V and 4 bases for J; bases not matched to a gene: 8. Germline assignment: CDR1 SGDLS and CDR2 YYNGEE. CDR3 length: 18 amino acids. Sequenced by immunoSEQ multiplex PCR; TCRdb stores in-frame clones only, minus some. The sample has roughly 66,000 clones, about 90% seen once. Sequenced input: peripheral blood. The clonotype comes from a human donor in a cohort sampled during active COVID-19. The chain joins TRBV9 to TRBJ2-2; 11 bases fit TRBD2. CDR3 in DNA: TGTGCCAGCAGCGTAGTGTTAGCGGGGGGGCAGGTCACCGGGGAGCTGTTTTTT. As protein: CASSVVLAGGQVTGELFF.